Below, one TCR beta chain is given with its context. This CDR3 has 14 residues. CDR1 is MNHEY and CDR2 is SVGAGI in the germline V gene. V lost 5 bases to trimming and J lost 5 bases; unmatched junction nucleotides: 5. The sample comes from a study of blood T cell repertoires in COVID-19. Assay used: immunoSEQ multiplex PCR; TCRdb lists only in-frame clones, some missing. This sample has about 53,000 clones, with 70% to 90% found just once. The sequenced material came from peripheral blood. The chain combines TRBV6-5 with TRBJ2-2; 7 nucleotides agree with TRBD2. This clonotype was obtained from a man between 65 and 85 years old with active COVID-19. The CDR3 reads CASSPGGYTGELFF. The CDR3 region has the DNA TGTGCCAGCAGTCCCGGGGGGTATACCGGGGAGCTGTTTTTT.